This entry lists 27 T cell receptor beta chains sequenced from one sample in a study of cytomegalovirus exposure and HLA in healthy donors. The primer mix had 60 Vbeta and 13 Jbeta primers. TCRdb keeps only in-frame clones here, not all; method: immunoSEQ multiplex PCR. This table has roughly 67,000 clones, more than 70% appearing once. The sequencing sample was made of PBMCs. The receptors shown here come from a man aged 35 to 55 in good health and CMV-seronegative.

V and J are TRBV7-2 and TRBJ2-2, with 8 bases lining up with TRBD2. The junction had 11 bases not matched to a gene; V was cut back by 5 bases and J by 0 bases. Germline CDR1 and CDR2: SGHTA and FQGNSA. This CDR3 is built from 18 residues. CDR3 loop: CASSPRQRGTSNTGELFF. CDR3 bases: TGTGCCAGCAGCCCGAGGCAGCGGGGGACCTCGAACACCGGGGAGCTGTTTTTT.

The V and J genes are TRBV7-2 and TRBJ2-3; 7 positions match TRBD2. Germline CDR1 is SGHTA and CDR2 is FQGNSA. V shed 0 bases and J 1 base; nucleotides not matched to a gene: 7. The CDR3 covers 17 residues. CDR3 DNA: TGTGCCAGCAGCTTAGCGCTTAGCGGGCCGGGCACAGATACGCAGTATTTT. Its translation: CASSLALSGPGTDTQYF. The whole variable domain, filled in from reference TRBV7-2 and TRBJ2-3, reads GAGVSQSPSNKVTEKGKDVELRCDPISGHTALYWYRQSLGQGLEFLIYFQGNSAPDKSGLPSDRFSAERTGGSVSTLTIQRTQQEDSAVYLCASSLALSGPGTDTQYFGPGTRLTVL.

V is TRBV10-2 and J is TRBJ2-3; possibly TRBD2 for D (5 bases). The length of the CDR3 is 14 residues. The ends were cut back, 7 bases at V and 3 bases at J, with 14 bases in the middle. Germline CDR1 and CDR2: WSHSY and SAAADI. CDR3 loop: CASKFEGLTDTQYF. The CDR3 DNA follows: TGCGCCAGCAAGTTCGAGGGCCTTACAGATACGCAGTATTTT.

The chain carries TRBV5-1 and TRBJ2-7; unclear D gene. The CDR3 covers 16 residues. The germline CDR1 and CDR2 sequences are SGHRS and YFSETQ. V shed 1 base and J shed 7 bases, with 21 bases lying between them. CDR3 bases: TGCGCCAGCAGCTTGCTTACCAGGAATACCCGATGGGAGCAGTACTTC. Amino acid sequence: CASSLLTRNTRWEQYF.

Only one count was recorded for this clone. The rearrangement links TRBV15 to TRBJ1-1; 8 bases map to TRBD1. Germline values: CDR1 LNHNV, CDR2 YYDKDF (reference sequence). V lost 1 base to trimming and J lost 10 bases; unmatched junction nucleotides: 5. This CDR3 spans 13 amino acids. CDR3 in amino acids: CATSRGLDRVAFF. In nucleotides, the CDR3 is TGTGCCACCAGCAGAGGCCTGGACAGGGTAGCTTTCTTT.

The chain joins TRBV27 to TRBJ2-1; 9 positions match TRBD2. This CDR3 region has 14 residues. CDR1 MNHEY and CDR2 SMNVEV come from the germline V gene (reference sequence). The J segment lost 6 bases and the V segment lost 3 bases, leaving 3 bases of the junction unmatched. The CDR3 sequence: CASSFRLAVNEQFF. CDR3 nucleotide sequence: TGTGCCAGCAGTTTTAGACTAGCGGTCAATGAGCAGTTCTTC.

As for this clone: Relative to the germline gene, one junction end is altered; a read error may explain this. The CDR3 reads CASREAGGASYEQYF. The CDR3 nucleotides read TGTGCCAGCAGGGAAGCAGGGGGCGCATCCTACGAGCAGTACTTC. The V gene is TRBV2, the J gene TRBJ2-7; 8 bases map to TRBD1. The CDR3 consists of 15 residues. Germline V gene data show CDR1 as SNHLY and CDR2 as FYNNEI. The full variable domain, rest sourced from reference TRBV2 and TRBJ2-7, is EPEVTQTPSHQVTQMGQEVILRCVPISNHLYFYWYRQILGQKVEFLVSFYNNEISEKSEIFDDQFSVERPDGSNFTLKIRSTKLEDSAMYFCASREAGGASYEQYFGPGTRLTVT.

On this clone itself: A junction boundary mismatches the germline segment, possibly from a read error. The chain combines TRBV11-2 with TRBJ1-3, with D hard to call. Germline V lookup: CDR1 SGHAT, CDR2 FQNNGV. The CDR3 runs to 11 residues. The chain's CDR3 is CASSSRNTIYF. The CDR3 DNA is TGTGCCAGCAGCTCTCGAAACACCATATATTTT.

CDR3 bases: TGTGCCAGCAGACCCGAGGGGGCAGGGTTTCCCTACGAGCAGTACTTC. Its translation is CASRPEGAGFPYEQYF. The chain uses TRBV28 and TRBJ2-7; the match to TRBD1 covers 7 bases. V shed 6 bases and J 2 bases; nucleotides not matched to a gene: 13. Germline lookup yields CDR1 MDHEN and CDR2 SYDVKM. The CDR3 runs to 16 residues. The whole variable domain, filled in from reference TRBV28 and TRBJ2-7, reads DVKVTQSSRYLVKRTGEKVFLECVQDMDHENMFWYRQDPGLGLRLIYFSYDVKMKEKGDIPEGYSVSREKKERFSLILESASTNQTSMYLCASRPEGAGFPYEQYFGPGTRLTVT.

The CDR3 sequence: CASSEQGGETQYF. CDR3 DNA sequence: TGTGCCAGCAGTGAACAGGGTGGGGAGACCCAGTACTTC. The rearrangement uses TRBV6-1 and TRBJ2-5; D perhaps matches TRBD1 (5 bases). The CDR3 covers 13 residues. Germline V gene data show CDR1 as MNHNS and CDR2 as SASEGT. V was trimmed by 2 bases and J by 5 bases, leaving 9 bases between them.

CDR3 protein: CASSTQQGTNEKLFF. DNA of the CDR3: TGTGCCAGCAGCACACAACAGGGAACTAATGAAAAACTGTTTTTT. The chain recombines TRBV28 with TRBJ1-4; weak D call: TRBD1 (6 bases). This CDR3 spans 15 amino acids. Looked up from germline, CDR1 is MDHEN and CDR2 is SYDVKM. V lost 6 bases to trimming and J lost 1 base, with 12 bases between them.

This rearrangement joins TRBV27 to TRBJ1-2; 8 nucleotides line up with TRBD1. This CDR3 comprises 15 residues. Germline loops: CDR1 MNHEY, CDR2 SMNVEV (reference sequence). The J segment lost 7 bases and the V segment lost 3 bases, leaving 10 bases of the junction unmatched. CDR3 residues: CASSFQGAGTSGYTF. The DNA of the CDR3 is TGTGCCAGCAGTTTCCAGGGGGCTGGTACCTCTGGCTACACCTTC.

This chain connects TRBV4-1 to TRBJ1-2, with TRBD1 identical over 10 bases. Per germline, CDR1 MGHRA and CDR2 YSYEKL. Trimming at V came to 3 bases and at J to 4 bases, leaving 2 bases not matched to a gene. This CDR3 region has 14 residues. The CDR3 loop reads CASSQDRGVYGYTF. CDR3 DNA sequence: TGCGCCAGCAGCCAGGACAGGGGGGTCTATGGCTACACCTTC.

Here the CDR3 DNA reads TGTGCTATCCTTGGGGCCAACGTCCTGACTTTC. This gives the protein CAILGANVLTF. The chain combines TRBV28 with TRBJ2-6; D is uncertain. The CDR3 covers 11 residues. Germline values: CDR1 MDHEN, CDR2 SYDVKM.

The rearrangement uses TRBV19 and TRBJ2-4, with 13 positions matching TRBD2. The CDR3 loop spans 15 amino acids. Germline V gene data show CDR1 as LNHDA and CDR2 as SQIVND (reference sequence). V shed 3 bases, J shed 6 bases, and the junction held 2 bases outside the gene matches. The CDR3 loop is CASSIRLAGGNIQYF. The CDR3 DNA is TGTGCCAGTAGTATCCGACTAGCGGGGGGAAACATTCAGTACTTC.

V and J are TRBV27 and TRBJ2-2; D remains ambiguous. Germline CDR1 and CDR2: MNHEY and SMNVEV (reference sequence). The CDR3 runs 14 residues. The ends were cut back, 5 bases at V and 7 bases at J, with 14 bases in the middle. The CDR3 here is CASSTRPEHGELFF. Here the CDR3 DNA reads TGTGCCAGCAGTACCCGCCCCGAGCACGGGGAGCTGTTTTTT.

CDR3 nucleotide sequence: TGTGCCAGCAGCGTAGGCGGAAGGGGACAGGGTCCAGAGACCCAGTACTTC. Protein sequence: CASSVGGRGQGPETQYF. The chain has TRBV9 and TRBJ2-5; 9 nucleotides match TRBD1. Germline V gene data show CDR1 as SGDLS and CDR2 as YYNGEE. V was pared by 0 bases and J by 4 bases, with 10 bases of the junction left unmatched. The CDR3 length is 17 residues.

V gene TRBV5-6 combines with J gene TRBJ1-2; no firm D call. V was clipped by 0 bases and J by 6 bases, with 15 bases between them. The germline gives CDR1 SGHDT, CDR2 YYEEEE. The CDR3 contains 15 residues. The CDR3, as DNA: TGTGCCAGCAGCTTGGTTACGAATCTAGGTAATGGCTACACCTTC. It yields the protein CASSLVTNLGNGYTF.

The chain has TRBV11-2 and TRBJ2-7, with TRBD2 matching 7 bases. After removal of 5 bases from V and 7 bases from J, the junction contained 17 bases not matched to a gene. The germline gives CDR1 SGHAT, CDR2 FQNNGV. The CDR3 runs 16 residues. As DNA, the CDR3 is TGTGCCAGCAGCGGGGCTCTTCCAGCGGGACGTGGGGAGCAGTACTTC. It translates to CASSGALPAGRGEQYF.

V gene TRBV6-1 combines with J gene TRBJ2-1; 10 bases are a match to TRBD2. Germline V gene lookup returns CDR1 MNHNS and CDR2 SASEGT. The trim removed 2 bases at V and 14 bases at J, leaving 12 bases unmatched. The CDR3 is made up of 15 amino acids. CDR3 DNA sequence: TGTGCCAGCAGTGAAACCCAGCGGGAGGGCCGGAAGGAGTTCTTC. Translating gives CASSETQREGRKEFF.

This clone was found a few times. The chain uses TRBV5-4 and TRBJ2-2, with 7 bases lining up with TRBD2. The CDR3 runs to 16 residues. The germline V gene encodes CDR1 SGHNT and CDR2 YYREEE (reference sequence). Trimming at V came to 2 bases and at J to 1 base, leaving 5 bases not matched to a gene. CDR3 in amino acids: CASSFVGGRNTGELFF. CDR3 DNA: TGTGCCAGCAGCTTCGTGGGAGGGCGGAACACCGGGGAGCTGTTTTTT. The whole variable domain, remainder taken from reference TRBV5-4 and TRBJ2-2, is ETGVTQSPTHLIKTRGQQVTLRCSSQSGHNTVSWYQQALGQGPQFIFQYYREEENGRGNFPPRFSGLQFPNYSSELNVNALELDDSALYLCASSFVGGRNTGELFFGEGSRLTVL.

The chain couples TRBV6-5 to TRBJ1-3; 7 nucleotides align to TRBD1. Germline values: CDR1 MNHEY, CDR2 SVGAGI. With 5 bases clipped from V and 4 bases from J, the junction kept 2 bases outside the gene matches. This CDR3 spans 13 amino acids. This chain's CDR3 is CASSPGGGNTIYF. The DNA for the CDR3 is TGTGCCAGCAGTCCAGGGGGAGGAAACACCATATATTTT.

This rearrangement joins TRBV7-9 to TRBJ2-5; the match to TRBD2 covers 14 bases. V shed 5 bases, J shed 3 bases, and the junction held 8 bases outside the gene matches. Germline V gene data show CDR1 as SEHNR and CDR2 as FQNEAQ (reference sequence). CDR3 length equals 17 residues. CDR3 sequence: CASSRRTSGGREETQYF. The CDR3 DNA reads as TGTGCCAGCAGCCGAAGGACTAGCGGGGGGCGAGAAGAGACCCAGTACTTC.

This chain connects TRBV5-6 to TRBJ1-2, with 7 bases identical to TRBD1. CDR1 is SGHDT and CDR2 is YYEEEE in the germline V gene. The CDR3 has 14 amino acids. Trimming took 4 bases from V and 8 from J; bases not matched to a gene: 11. The CDR3 reads CASSPTGQSTGYTF. As DNA, the CDR3 is TGTGCCAGCAGCCCGACGGGACAGTCTACCGGCTACACCTTC.

The V and J genes are TRBV6-1 and TRBJ2-7, with D perhaps matching TRBD1 (6 bases). The germline V gene encodes CDR1 MNHNS and CDR2 SASEGT. Between the trimmed V and J ends, which lost 5 bases and 7 bases, there was a span of 12 bases. The CDR3 consists of 12 residues. The CDR3 DNA follows: TGTGCCAGCAGTCAACAGGGTCTGGAGCAGTACTTC. Amino acid sequence: CASSQQGLEQYF.

V and J are TRBV5-1 and TRBJ2-5; TRBD2 matches at 14 bases. This CDR3 has 16 amino acids. CDR1 and CDR2 (germline): SGHRS, YFSETQ. The V and J ends lost 4 bases and 1 base, in that order; junction bases with no gene match: 3. The CDR3 coding sequence is TGCGCCAGCAGCCAGGGACTAGCGGGGGCCCAAGAGACCCAGTACTTC. Translating it yields CASSQGLAGAQETQYF.

The rearrangement joins TRBV7-7 to TRBJ2-7; D perhaps matches TRBD2 (5 bases). The CDR3 is 15 residues long. Deletions cut 4 bases from V and 6 bases from J, with 19 bases between. Germline CDR1 is SSHAT and CDR2 is FNYEAQ (reference sequence). The CDR3 DNA is TGTGCCAGCAGCTCCGCTGGGCGAGGGTTAGGCGAGCAGTACTTC. It yields the protein CASSSAGRGLGEQYF.